This T cell receptor beta chain was profiled in a study of monozygotic twins with inflammatory bowel disease. This CDR3 comprises 12 residues. The germline CDR1 and CDR2 sequences are SQVTM and ANQGSEA. No DNA is given; TCRdb re-called the 5' RACE reads and lists each CDR3 protein once. The table lists under 45,000 distinct CDR3 sequences. Material: blood. This receptor was obtained from a human donor with ulcerative colitis or Crohn's disease, or a healthy co-twin of an affected twin (not recorded which). The chain has TRBV29-1 and TRBJ1-1; TCRdb indicates TRBD1, and absent DNA this call remains unverified. CDR3: CSVGGLNTEAFF.